These 8 T cell receptor beta chains were sequenced from one sample in a study of Ad26.COV2.S vaccination and SARS-CoV-2 variants. The protocol was immunoSEQ multiplex PCR, while the TCRdb copy is restricted to in-frame clones and leaves out a portion. The sample holds around 450,000 clones; roughly 87% are singletons and the top ten take approximately 2.5%. Treatment: approximately 18 received Ad26.COV2.S at low or high dose, single or two shots; 5 received placebo; per-sample allocation not given. The samples date from day 63 after the first vaccine or placebo injection. Source: peripheral blood, taken in a trial of Ad26.COV2.S vaccine versus placebo. These receptors were collected from a person aged 18-65 years who received the Ad26.COV2.S COVID-19 vaccine or a placebo.

The chain employs TRBV5-1 and TRBJ1-4, with D maybe TRBD1 (6 bases). Germline loops: CDR1 SGHRS, CDR2 YFSETQ. The CDR3 consists of 20 residues. The ends were cut back, 0 bases at V and 0 bases at J, with 21 bases in the middle. In DNA form, the CDR3 reads TGCGCCAGCAGCTTGGGACTGGGGGCGACCCACTTAGCAACTAATGAAAAACTGTTTTTT. This gives the protein CASSLGLGATHLATNEKLFF.

The V call is TRBV19, the J call TRBJ2-1; TRBD2 aligns across 10 bases. This CDR3 region has 15 residues. Germline V gene lookup returns CDR1 LNHDA and CDR2 SQIVND (reference sequence). The trim removed 4 bases at V and 8 bases at J, leaving 8 bases unmatched. The CDR3 region is CASSTGTSVVDEQFF. DNA of the CDR3: TGTGCCAGTAGTACCGGGACTAGCGTGGTCGATGAGCAGTTCTTC. Together with reference TRBV19 and TRBJ2-1, the CDR3 gives the full variable domain: DGGITQSPKYLFRKEGQNVTLSCEQNLNHDAMYWYRQDPGQGLRLIYYSQIVNDFQKGDIAEGYSVSREKKESFPLTVTSAQKNPTAFYLCASSTGTSVVDEQFFGPGTRLTVL.

The rearrangement uses TRBV5-4 and TRBJ2-7; the match to TRBD2 covers 13 bases. V gave up 3 bases and J gave up 0 bases; unmatched junction bases: 6. The CDR3 loop spans 17 amino acids. From germline, CDR1 is SGHNT and CDR2 YYREEE (reference sequence). In nucleotides, the CDR3 is TGTGCCAGCAGCTCGGGGGGACTAGCGGGGCCCTCCTACGAGCAGTACTTC. Protein product: CASSSGGLAGPSYEQYF.

As for this clone: This specimen includes other DNA sequences encoding the same CDR3. The J gene is TRBJ1-5, the V gene TRBV7-2, with no clear D. V was pared by 3 bases and J by 6 bases, with 6 bases between. CDR3 size: 12 residues. CDR1 is SGHTA, CDR2 FQGNSA, per germline. CDR3 sequence reads: CASSLRGQPQHF. The CDR3 DNA sequence: TGTGCCAGCAGCTTGAGAGGTCAGCCCCAGCATTTT.

The chain carries TRBV28 and TRBJ2-7; a weak D match, TRBD1 (6 bases). Germline assignment: CDR1 MDHEN and CDR2 SYDVKM. Trimming removed 2 bases at V and 3 bases at J, with 11 bases between. This CDR3 is 14 amino acids long. The CDR3 nucleotides are TGTGCCAGCAGTTTAATGGCAGGGGTCTACGAGCAGTACTTC. Translated: CASSLMAGVYEQYF. Supplemented by reference TRBV28 and TRBJ2-7, the full variable domain reads DVKVTQSSRYLVKRTGEKVFLECVQDMDHENMFWYRQDPGLGLRLIYFSYDVKMKEKGDIPEGYSVSREKKERFSLILESASTNQTSMYLCASSLMAGVYEQYFGPGTRLTVT.

J is TRBJ2-7 and V is TRBV18; possibly TRBD1 for D (5 bases). Germline V CDR1 and CDR2: KGHSH, LQKENI. V dropped 4 bases and J dropped 7 bases, with 11 bases sitting between them. The CDR3 covers 12 residues. The CDR3 spells CASSRAGREQYF. The CDR3, as DNA: TGTGCCAGCTCACGAGCAGGGCGAGAGCAGTACTTC.

The CDR3 region has the DNA TGTGCCAGCAGCCCGGTGGGGTACTCCTACAATGAGCAGTTCTTC. This translates into CASSPVGYSYNEQFF. The J gene is TRBJ2-1, the V gene TRBV5-4; no clear D. Deletions cut 4 bases from V and 0 bases from J, with 11 bases between. Germline lookup yields CDR1 SGHNT and CDR2 YYREEE (reference sequence). The CDR3 consists of 15 residues.

This chain links TRBV10-2 with TRBJ1-5, with a tentative D call TRBD1 (5 bases). V lost 3 bases and J lost 4, with 10 bases in between. In germline, CDR1 is WSHSY, CDR2 SAAADI. This CDR3 has 14 residues. The CDR3 DNA reads TGCGCCAGCAGTGATAGGGGCAGAAATCAGCCCCAGCATTTT. Residues: CASSDRGRNQPQHF.